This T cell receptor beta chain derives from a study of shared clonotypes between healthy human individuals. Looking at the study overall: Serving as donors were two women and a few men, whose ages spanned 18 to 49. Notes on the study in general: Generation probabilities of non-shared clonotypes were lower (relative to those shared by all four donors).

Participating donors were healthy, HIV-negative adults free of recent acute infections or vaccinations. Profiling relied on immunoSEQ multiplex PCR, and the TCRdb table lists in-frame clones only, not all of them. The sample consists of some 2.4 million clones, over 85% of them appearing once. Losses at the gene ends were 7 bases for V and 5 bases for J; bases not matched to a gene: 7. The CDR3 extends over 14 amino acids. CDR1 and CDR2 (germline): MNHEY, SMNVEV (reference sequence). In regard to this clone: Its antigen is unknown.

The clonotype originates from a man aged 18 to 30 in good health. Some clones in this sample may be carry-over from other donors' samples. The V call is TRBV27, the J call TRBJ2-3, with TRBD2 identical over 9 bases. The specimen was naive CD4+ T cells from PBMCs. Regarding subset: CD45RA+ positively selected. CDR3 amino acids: CASMGLAGKDTQYF. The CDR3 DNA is TGTGCCAGCATGGGGCTAGCGGGAAAAGATACGCAGTATTTT.